A selection of T cell receptor beta chains follows, all from one sample in a study of blood T cell repertoires in COVID-19. Data came from immunoSEQ multiplex PCR; TCRdb stores just in-frame clones and leaves some out. The sample records around 250,000 clones, about 82% being singletons. Material: peripheral blood. These receptors came from a man older than 75 with acute or convalescent COVID-19. The CDR3 runs from the conserved cysteine through the conserved F or W. Fields, in order: D gene, clone size, J gene, CDR3 length, V gene, CDR3 DNA, CDR3 protein. A D gene is named only where the DNA matches it firmly. A clone size is listed for some rows: how often the clone was seen (once, few, many), or a class if it is expanded.

TRBD1,few,TRBJ1-6,14,TRBV6-5,TGTGCCAGCACCAGCACAGGGGATAATTCACCCCTCCACTTT,CASTSTGDNSPLHF
.,.,TRBJ2-1,13,TRBV11-3,TGTGCCAGCAGCACTTTTAGACAAAGTGAGCAGTTCTTC,CASSTFRQSEQFF
.,.,TRBJ2-1,13,TRBV9,TGTGCCAGCAGCGTAGGAAGGGGCAATGAGCAGTTCTTC,CASSVGRGNEQFF
.,.,TRBJ2-2,13,TRBV5-5,TGTGCCAGCAGCTTGGGGACAACCGGGGAGCTGTTTTTT,CASSLGTTGELFF
TRBD1,.,TRBJ1-5,15,TRBV19,TGTGCCAGTATCTCCGGGACAGGGGGCTATCAGCCCCAGCATTTT,CASISGTGGYQPQHF
TRBD1,.,TRBJ1-2,16,TRBV9,TGTGCCAGCAGCGTAGATCCGGGACAGGGCGACTATGGCTACACCTTC,CASSVDPGQGDYGYTF
TRBD2,.,TRBJ2-4,12,TRBV6-4,TGTGCCAACGGGGGGGTCAAAAACATTCAGTACTTC,CANGGVKNIQYF
.,.,TRBJ1-2,14,TRBV19,TGTGCCAGTAGTAAGCAGGGGACTAACTATGGCTACACCTTC,CASSKQGTNYGYTF
.,.,TRBJ2-7,13,TRBV19,TGTGCCAGTAGTCGTCGACAGGTTTACGAGCAGTACTTC,CASSRRQVYEQYF
TRBD2,once,TRBJ2-7,16,TRBV3-1/TRBV3-2,TGTGCCAGCAGCCAATTTGTGAGCGGGACCGTCTATAAGCAGTACTTC,CASSQFVSGTVYKQYF
TRBD1,.,TRBJ1-2,15,TRBV18,TGTGCCAGCTCATCCCTGGGACAGGGGTACTATGGCTACACCTTC,CASSSLGQGYYGYTF
TRBD1,.,TRBJ2-7,15,TRBV3-1/TRBV3-2,TGTGCCAGCAGCCAAGGGACAGGGGGAACGTACGAGCAGTACTTC,CASSQGTGGTYEQYF
TRBD1,few,TRBJ2-1,16,TRBV19,TGTGCCAGTAGCTTGACAGGGGAAGGCTCCTACAATGAGCAGTTCTTC,CASSLTGEGSYNEQFF
TRBD2,.,TRBJ2-1,14,TRBV7-6,TGTGCCAGCAGCTTAGGGACTAGGAACAATGAGCAGTTCTTC,CASSLGTRNNEQFF
.,.,TRBJ2-7,14,TRBV7-2,TGTGCCAGCAGCCAAGGCCGGGGGTCCTACGAGCAGTACTTC,CASSQGRGSYEQYF
.,.,TRBJ1-1,12,TRBV3-1/TRBV3-2,TGTGCCAGCAGCTTAGGCGACAGTGAAGCTTTCTTT,CASSLGDSEAFF
.,.,TRBJ2-5,14,TRBV6-6,TGTGCCAGCAGGTCTCTAGCGACTCAAGAGACCCAGTACTTC,CASRSLATQETQYF
.,.,TRBJ1-1,14,TRBV6-5,TGTGCCAGCAGCCCCCCGGGGGTGTCCACTGAAGCTTTCTTT,CASSPPGVSTEAFF
.,once,TRBJ1-3,14,TRBV2,TGTGCCAGCAGTTTAAGAGACTCTGGAAACACCATATATTTT,CASSLRDSGNTIYF
.,once,TRBJ1-2,16,TRBV4-1,TGCGCCAGCAGCCAAGAACCGGCCGGGGGGCGTGGTGGCTACACCTTC,CASSQEPAGGRGGYTF
TRBD2,.,TRBJ2-2,15,TRBV9,TGTGCCAGCAGCGTAGAACTAGCGGGTACCGGGGAGCTGTTTTTT,CASSVELAGTGELFF
TRBD1,.,TRBJ2-5,15,TRBV7-2,TGTGCCAGCAGCTTGACAGGGGGCAGTTTAGAGACCCAGTACTTC,CASSLTGGSLETQYF
.,.,TRBJ1-5,19,TRBV15,TGTGCCACCAGCAGAGAACCCCTCGGGGGGGTAGGTATGACTCAGCCCCAGCATTTT,CATSREPLGGVGMTQPQHF
.,.,TRBJ1-2,14,TRBV27,TGTGCCAGCAGTCCTGACATTATTGGAGGGGGCTACACCTTC,CASSPDIIGGGYTF
.,.,TRBJ1-4,14,TRBV5-1,TGCGCCAGCAGCGGGGCTGGGGGAGGAGAAAAACTGTTTTTT,CASSGAGGGEKLFF
.,.,TRBJ2-5,11,TRBV6-2/TRBV6-3,TGTGCCAGCAGCTTACAAGAGACCCAGTACTTC,CASSLQETQYF
TRBD2,.,TRBJ2-1,14,TRBV10-3,TGTGCCATCACCCCGGGACTAGTAGCCAATGAGCAGTTCTTC,CAITPGLVANEQFF
.,.,TRBJ1-6,13,TRBV19,TGTGCCAGTTCCAGCGGCTATAATTCACCCCTCCACTTT,CASSSGYNSPLHF
TRBD2,.,TRBJ2-2,16,TRBV2,TGTGCCAGCAGGGGGTTAGCGGGAGGACGGACCGGGGAGCTGTTTTTT,CASRGLAGGRTGELFF
.,.,TRBJ1-1,15,TRBV6-5,TGTGCCAGCAGTTACGGGAGGCAGGGTCTCACTGAAGCTTTCTTT,CASSYGRQGLTEAFF
.,.,TRBJ1-2,12,TRBV6-6,TGTGCCAGCAGATTCGGGGACTATGGCTACACCTTC,CASRFGDYGYTF
.,once,TRBJ2-3,16,TRBV29-1,TGCAGCGTTGATCGGCAGGCCACGTTTAGCACAGATACGCAGTATTTT,CSVDRQATFSTDTQYF
.,.,TRBJ1-1,12,TRBV6-5,TGTGCCACCATACAGGGGAACACTGAAGCTTTCTTT,CATIQGNTEAFF
.,.,TRBJ1-1,13,TRBV9,TGTGCCAGCAGCGTACACTCGAACACTGAAGCTTTCTTT,CASSVHSNTEAFF
.,.,TRBJ2-3,17,TRBV5-1,TGCGCCAGCAGCCTATATCAGGGGCTTCAGGGAACAGATACGCAGTATTTT,CASSLYQGLQGTDTQYF
.,.,TRBJ1-5,16,TRBV28,TGTGCCAGCAGTTTTCTTTCAGGGGTAGGCAATCAGCCCCAGCATTTT,CASSFLSGVGNQPQHF
TRBD2,.,TRBJ2-2,20,TRBV4-2,TGTGCCAGCAGCCAGTCCCAAAGGACTAGCGGGGGGGCGTACACCGGGGAGCTGTTTTTT,CASSQSQRTSGGAYTGELFF
.,.,TRBJ1-1,15,TRBV29-1,TGCAGCGTCTCTTCTAGACAGTCCATGAACACTGAAGCTTTCTTT,CSVSSRQSMNTEAFF
.,.,TRBJ1-2,15,TRBV5-1,TGCGCCAGCAGCGCAATGGGGGCGTCGAACTATGGCTACACCTTC,CASSAMGASNYGYTF
.,.,TRBJ1-5,13,TRBV28,TGTGCCAGCAAGGACAGTAGCAATCAGCCCCAGCATTTT,CASKDSSNQPQHF
TRBD1,.,TRBJ1-1,16,TRBV12-5,TGTGCTAGTGGTTTTGCCTCGACAGGGGTCGGAACTGAAGCTTTCTTT,CASGFASTGVGTEAFF
.,.,TRBJ1-5,13,TRBV6-5,TGTGCCAGCAGTTGGGGCTGGGGGGGGCCCCAGCATTTT,CASSWGWGGPQHF
TRBD1,.,TRBJ1-4,15,TRBV28,TGTGCCAGCAGTCCTGGGACAGGGTTATCCGAAAAACTGTTTTTT,CASSPGTGLSEKLFF
TRBD2,.,TRBJ2-3,16,TRBV7-8,TGTGCCAGCAGCTTTTCATTTGGGGGGGTCACAGATACGCAGTATTTT,CASSFSFGGVTDTQYF
.,.,TRBJ1-2,14,TRBV24-1,TGTGCCACCAGTGATTCAAGACAGACTTATGGCTACACCTTC,CATSDSRQTYGYTF
.,.,TRBJ1-1,16,TRBV19,TGTGCCAGTAGTATAGTGGGGCTGGGCATGAACACTGAAGCTTTCTTT,CASSIVGLGMNTEAFF
TRBD1,once,TRBJ1-5,15,TRBV9,TGTGCCAGCAGCGCCGGACAGGGGACGGATCAGCCCCAGCATTTT,CASSAGQGTDQPQHF
TRBD2,.,TRBJ2-6,20,TRBV2,TGTGCCAGCAGTGAGGGAGATGGGCTAGCGGGAGCTTTTGGGGCCAACGTCCTGACTTTC,CASSEGDGLAGAFGANVLTF
.,.,TRBJ2-7,14,TRBV6-2/TRBV6-3,TGTGCCAGCAGTTACCCTAACACGGGGGTCGAGCAGTACTTC,CASSYPNTGVEQYF
TRBD1,.,TRBJ1-4,14,TRBV6-5,TGTGCCAGCAGCTCCGGGACAGCAGTTCGAAAACTGTTTTTT,CASSSGTAVRKLFF
TRBD1,few,TRBJ1-2,13,TRBV6-2/TRBV6-3,TGTGCCAGCAGTTCCCGGACAGGGGATGGCTACACCTTC,CASSSRTGDGYTF
.,.,TRBJ2-2,15,TRBV6-5,TGTGCCAGCAGTTACAGCCCTAAAAACACCGGGGAGCTGTTTTTT,CASSYSPKNTGELFF
.,.,TRBJ1-5,16,TRBV6-1,TGTGCCAGCAGCGAAAGGCCAGGGTTAAGCAATCAGCCCCAGCATTTT,CASSERPGLSNQPQHF
.,.,TRBJ1-6,13,TRBV12-3/TRBV12-4,TGTGCCAGCAGTCCCTACGTCGATTCACCCCTCCACTTT,CASSPYVDSPLHF